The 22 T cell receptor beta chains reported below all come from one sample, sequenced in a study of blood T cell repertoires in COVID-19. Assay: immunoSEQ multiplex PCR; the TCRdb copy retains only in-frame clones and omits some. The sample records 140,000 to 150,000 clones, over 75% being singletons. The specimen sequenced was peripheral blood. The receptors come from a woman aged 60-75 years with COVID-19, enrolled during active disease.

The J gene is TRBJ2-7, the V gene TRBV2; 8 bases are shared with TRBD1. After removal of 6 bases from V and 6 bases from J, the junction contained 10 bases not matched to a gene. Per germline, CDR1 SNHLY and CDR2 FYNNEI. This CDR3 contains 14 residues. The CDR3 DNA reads TGTGCCAGCAGACCGGGACAGGCGTTCGGCGAGCAGTACTTC. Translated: CASRPGQAFGEQYF.

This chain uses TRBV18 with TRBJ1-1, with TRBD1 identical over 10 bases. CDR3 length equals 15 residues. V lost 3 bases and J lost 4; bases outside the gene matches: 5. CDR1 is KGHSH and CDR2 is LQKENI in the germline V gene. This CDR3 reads CASSPTGGAGTEAFF. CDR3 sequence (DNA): TGTGCCAGCTCACCGACAGGGGGCGCGGGCACTGAAGCTTTCTTT.

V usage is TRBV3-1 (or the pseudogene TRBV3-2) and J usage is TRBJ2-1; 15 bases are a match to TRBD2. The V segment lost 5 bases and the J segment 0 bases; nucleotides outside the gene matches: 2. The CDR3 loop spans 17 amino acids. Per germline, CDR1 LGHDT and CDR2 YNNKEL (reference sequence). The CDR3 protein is CASSGLAGGSSYNEQFF. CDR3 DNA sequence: TGTGCCAGCAGCGGACTAGCGGGGGGGAGCTCCTACAATGAGCAGTTCTTC.

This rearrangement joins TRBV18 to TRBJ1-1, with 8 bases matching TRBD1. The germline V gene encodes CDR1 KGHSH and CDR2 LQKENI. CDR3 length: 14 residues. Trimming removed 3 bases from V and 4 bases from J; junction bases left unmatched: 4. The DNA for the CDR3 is TGTGCCAGCTCACCTTCCAGGGGGCTCACTGAAGCTTTCTTT. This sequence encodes CASSPSRGLTEAFF. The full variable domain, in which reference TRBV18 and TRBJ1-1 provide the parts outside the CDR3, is NAGVMQNPRHLVRRRGQEARLRCSPMKGHSHVYWYRQLPEEGLKFMVYLQKENIIDESGMPKERFSAEFPKEGPSILRIQQVVRGDSAAYFCASSPSRGLTEAFFGQGTRLTVV.

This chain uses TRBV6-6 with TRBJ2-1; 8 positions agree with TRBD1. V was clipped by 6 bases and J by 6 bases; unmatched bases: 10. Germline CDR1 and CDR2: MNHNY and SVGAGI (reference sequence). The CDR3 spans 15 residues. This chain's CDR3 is CASRQEDRVPNEQFF. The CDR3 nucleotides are TGTGCCAGCAGACAAGAGGACAGGGTACCCAATGAGCAGTTCTTC.

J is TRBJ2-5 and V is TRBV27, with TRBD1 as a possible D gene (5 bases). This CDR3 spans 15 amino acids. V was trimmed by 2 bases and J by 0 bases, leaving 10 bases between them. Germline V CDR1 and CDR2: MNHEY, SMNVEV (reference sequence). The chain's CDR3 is CASSLRPGNQETQYF. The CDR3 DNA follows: TGTGCCAGCAGTTTACGGCCAGGGAACCAAGAGACCCAGTACTTC.

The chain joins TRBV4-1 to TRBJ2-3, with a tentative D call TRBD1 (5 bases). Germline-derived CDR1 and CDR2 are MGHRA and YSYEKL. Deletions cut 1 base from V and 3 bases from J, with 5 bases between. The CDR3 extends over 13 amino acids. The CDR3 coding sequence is TGCGCCAGCAGCCAAGCAGGGACAGATACGCAGTATTTT. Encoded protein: CASSQAGTDTQYF.

Here the CDR3 DNA reads TGTGCCAGCAGCCAAGAAGGAGGGACGGGGAACACCGGGGAGCTGTTTTTT. This codes for CASSQEGGTGNTGELFF. The chain carries TRBV4-2 and TRBJ2-2; D may be TRBD2 (6 bases). This CDR3 has 17 amino acids. V lost 0 bases and J 1 base, leaving 12 bases between the germline ends. Germline V gives CDR1 LGHNA, CDR2 YNFKEQ.

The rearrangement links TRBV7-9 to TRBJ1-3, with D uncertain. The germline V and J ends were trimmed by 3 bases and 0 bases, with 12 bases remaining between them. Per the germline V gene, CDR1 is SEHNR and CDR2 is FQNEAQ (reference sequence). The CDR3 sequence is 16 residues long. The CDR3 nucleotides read TGTGCCAGCAGCTTGTTCAGAGGTTACTCTGGAAACACCATATATTTT. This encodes CASSLFRGYSGNTIYF.

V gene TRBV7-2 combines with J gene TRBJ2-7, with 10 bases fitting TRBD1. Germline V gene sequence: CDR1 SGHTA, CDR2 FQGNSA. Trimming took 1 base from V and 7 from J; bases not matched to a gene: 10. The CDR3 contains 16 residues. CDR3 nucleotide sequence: TGTGCCAGCAGCTTAGGGTCCGGGACAGGGGTCGAGGAGCAGTACTTC. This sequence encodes CASSLGSGTGVEEQYF.

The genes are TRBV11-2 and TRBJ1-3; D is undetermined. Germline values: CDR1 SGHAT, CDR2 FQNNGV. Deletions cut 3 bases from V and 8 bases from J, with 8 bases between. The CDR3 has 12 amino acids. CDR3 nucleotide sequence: TGTGCCAGCAGCTTTTCTCGGGACACCATATATTTT. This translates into CASSFSRDTIYF.

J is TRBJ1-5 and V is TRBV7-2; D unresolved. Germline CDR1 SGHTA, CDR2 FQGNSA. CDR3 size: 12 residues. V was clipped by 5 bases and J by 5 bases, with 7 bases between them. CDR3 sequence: CASSLVHQPQHF. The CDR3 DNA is TGTGCCAGCAGCCTTGTTCATCAGCCCCAGCATTTT.

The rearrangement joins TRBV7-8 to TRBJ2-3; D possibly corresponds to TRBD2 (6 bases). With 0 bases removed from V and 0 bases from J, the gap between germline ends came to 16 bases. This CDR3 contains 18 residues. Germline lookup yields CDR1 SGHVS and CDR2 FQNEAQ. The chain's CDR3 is CASSLAGGTSSSTDTQYF. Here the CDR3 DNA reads TGTGCCAGCAGCTTAGCGGGGGGAACTAGCTCTAGCACAGATACGCAGTATTTT.

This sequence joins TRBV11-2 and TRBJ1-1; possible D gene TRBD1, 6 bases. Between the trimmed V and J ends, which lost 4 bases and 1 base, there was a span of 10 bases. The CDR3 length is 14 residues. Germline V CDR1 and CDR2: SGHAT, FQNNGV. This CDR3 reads CASSSPTGNTEAFF. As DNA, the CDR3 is TGTGCCAGCAGCTCCCCGACAGGGAACACTGAAGCTTTCTTT.

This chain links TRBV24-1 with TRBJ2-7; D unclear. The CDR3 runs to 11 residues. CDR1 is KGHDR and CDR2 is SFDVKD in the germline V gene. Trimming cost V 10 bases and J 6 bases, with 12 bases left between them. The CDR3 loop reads CATSRGSEQYF. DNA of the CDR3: TGTGCCACTTCCCGCGGCTCCGAGCAGTACTTC.

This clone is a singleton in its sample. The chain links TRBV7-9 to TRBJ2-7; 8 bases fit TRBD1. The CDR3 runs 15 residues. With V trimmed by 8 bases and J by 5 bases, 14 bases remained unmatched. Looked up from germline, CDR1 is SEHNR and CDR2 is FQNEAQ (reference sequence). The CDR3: CASGRQGLNSDEQYF. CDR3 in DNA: TGTGCCAGCGGAAGACAGGGGCTCAATTCGGACGAGCAGTACTTC.

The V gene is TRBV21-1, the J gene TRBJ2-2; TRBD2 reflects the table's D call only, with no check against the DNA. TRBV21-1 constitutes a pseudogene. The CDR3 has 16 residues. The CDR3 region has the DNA TGTGCCAGCATACTAGCGGGGGGGGCGTTGGCCGGGGAGCTGTTTTTT. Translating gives CASILAGGALAGELFF.

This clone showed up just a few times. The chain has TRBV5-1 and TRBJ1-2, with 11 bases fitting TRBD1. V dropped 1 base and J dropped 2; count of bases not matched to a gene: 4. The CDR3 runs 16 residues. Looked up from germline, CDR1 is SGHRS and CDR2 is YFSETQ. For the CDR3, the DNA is TGCGCCAGCAGCTTGCGGACAGGGGGCGAAAACTATGGCTACACCTTC. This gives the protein CASSLRTGGENYGYTF.

The CDR3 here is CASSRTSGGYNEQFF. The CDR3 bases are TGTGCCAGCAGTCGGACTAGCGGGGGCTACAATGAGCAGTTCTTC. The J gene is TRBJ2-1, the V gene TRBV6-4; 13 positions agree with TRBD2. Germline V CDR1 and CDR2: MRHNA, SNTAGT. The J segment lost 3 bases and the V segment lost 5 bases, leaving 1 base of the junction unmatched. The CDR3 is made up of 15 amino acids.

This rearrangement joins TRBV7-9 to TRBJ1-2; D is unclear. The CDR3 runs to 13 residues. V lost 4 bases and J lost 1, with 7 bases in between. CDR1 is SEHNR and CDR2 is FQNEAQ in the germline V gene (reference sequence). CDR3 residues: CASSSNYNYGYTF. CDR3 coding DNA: TGTGCCAGCAGCTCGAACTATAACTATGGCTACACCTTC.

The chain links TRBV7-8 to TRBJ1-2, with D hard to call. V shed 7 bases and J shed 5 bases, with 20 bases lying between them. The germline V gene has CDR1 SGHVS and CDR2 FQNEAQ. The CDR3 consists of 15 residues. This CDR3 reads CASTEVVEGRYGYTF. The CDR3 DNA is TGTGCCAGCACCGAAGTAGTGGAAGGGAGATATGGCTACACCTTC.

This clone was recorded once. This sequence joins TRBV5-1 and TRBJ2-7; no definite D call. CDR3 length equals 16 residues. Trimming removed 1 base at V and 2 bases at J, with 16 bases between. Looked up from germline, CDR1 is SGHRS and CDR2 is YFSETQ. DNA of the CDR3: TGCGCCAGCAGCTTGCTGGGCAGTCCCTTAACCTACGAGCAGTACTTC. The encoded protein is CASSLLGSPLTYEQYF.